Listed below are T cell receptor beta chains from one sample, sequenced in a study of CD8+ T cells in alopecia areata. The repertoire was sequenced with immunoSEQ multiplex PCR; TCRdb's copy has only in-frame clones and lacks some. The data hold hundreds of thousands of clones, with about 60% observed a single time. Sequenced material: CD4+ T cells sorted from blood, taken at week 0. All receptors come from a human donor with alopecia areata. CDR3s include the opening cysteine and the closing phenylalanine or tryptophan. The D gene is left open where the match is weak. For some rows the clone size is stated as once, few or many, or as a class when expanded; others skip it.

len: 15
d_gene: TRBD1
v_gene: TRBV25-1
abundance: .
CDR3aa: CASSDPGGAEHEQYF

len: 13
d_gene: .
v_gene: TRBV5-1
abundance: .
CDR3aa: CASSLGQNNIQYF

len: 15
d_gene: .
v_gene: TRBV9
abundance: .
CDR3aa: CASSVEEWAYNEQFF

len: 13
d_gene: .
v_gene: TRBV29-1
abundance: .
CDR3aa: CSVVRQGNTEAFF

len: 19
d_gene: TRBD2
v_gene: TRBV30
abundance: .
CDR3aa: CAWSPPLAGGSIGTDTQYF

len: 13
d_gene: TRBD1
v_gene: TRBV5-1
abundance: few
CDR3aa: CASTGQGTTEAFF

len: 14
d_gene: .
v_gene: TRBV30
abundance: .
CDR3aa: CAWSQGGSNQPQHF

len: 16
d_gene: .
v_gene: TRBV5-1
abundance: .
CDR3aa: CASSLARTGNSYEQYF

len: 14
d_gene: .
v_gene: TRBV5-1
abundance: .
CDR3aa: CASSPLRGENIQYF

len: 14
d_gene: .
v_gene: TRBV9
abundance: .
CDR3aa: CASSDNPTTDTQYF

len: 14
d_gene: TRBD1
v_gene: TRBV30
abundance: .
CDR3aa: CAWSVGDRVTEAFF

len: 15
d_gene: TRBD1
v_gene: TRBV30
abundance: .
CDR3aa: CAWSDPPQGARGYTF

len: 11
d_gene: .
v_gene: TRBV30
abundance: .
CDR3aa: CAWSPRSEQYF

len: 12
d_gene: .
v_gene: TRBV30
abundance: .
CDR3aa: CAWSVLGSPLHF

len: 13
d_gene: TRBD1
v_gene: TRBV30
abundance: .
CDR3aa: CAWSVTGDYGYTF

len: 15
d_gene: .
v_gene: TRBV30
abundance: .
CDR3aa: CAWSVSGGTGQPQHF

len: 15
d_gene: TRBD2
v_gene: TRBV4-1
abundance: once
CDR3aa: CASSPSGGGRETQYF

len: 14
d_gene: .
v_gene: TRBV6-5
abundance: few
CDR3aa: CASSYSLGDYGYTF

len: 13
d_gene: .
v_gene: TRBV11-3
abundance: .
CDR3aa: CASSHHLGYEQYF

len: 15
d_gene: .
v_gene: TRBV5-1
abundance: .
CDR3aa: CASSRRAGEYNEQFF

len: 13
d_gene: TRBD2
v_gene: TRBV6-5
abundance: few
CDR3aa: CASSKAGVGEQYF

len: 16
d_gene: .
v_gene: TRBV7-3
abundance: few
CDR3aa: CASSLAAGRDTGELFF

len: 11
d_gene: .
v_gene: TRBV6-5
abundance: .
CDR3aa: CASESGNGHTF

len: 13
d_gene: TRBD2
v_gene: TRBV29-1
abundance: few
CDR3aa: CSGLRREGETQYF

len: 14
d_gene: .
v_gene: TRBV30
abundance: once
CDR3aa: CALAGTVNTGELFF

len: 13
d_gene: .
v_gene: TRBV29-1
abundance: few
CDR3aa: CSVGRGRETEAFF

len: 15
d_gene: .
v_gene: TRBV6-5
abundance: .
CDR3aa: CASSYSQYSNQPQHF

len: 14
d_gene: .
v_gene: TRBV19
abundance: .
CDR3aa: CASSIGAASDTQYF

len: 12
d_gene: .
v_gene: TRBV30
abundance: .
CDR3aa: CAWRDRPSEQYF

len: 14
d_gene: .
v_gene: TRBV5-1
abundance: .
CDR3aa: CASSPTATNEKLFF

len: 12
d_gene: .
v_gene: TRBV29-1
abundance: few
CDR3aa: CSLSSDTDTQYF

len: 10
d_gene: .
v_gene: TRBV7-9
abundance: .
CDR3aa: CASSLGEQYF

len: 14
d_gene: .
v_gene: TRBV29-1
abundance: .
CDR3aa: CSVIGGNPSNEQFF

len: 15
d_gene: TRBD1
v_gene: TRBV6-1
abundance: .
CDR3aa: CASSARTGWDTEAFF

len: 14
d_gene: .
v_gene: TRBV4-1
abundance: .
CDR3aa: CASSQGWAQETQYF

len: 13
d_gene: .
v_gene: TRBV27
abundance: .
CDR3aa: CASSPDRQIEAFF

len: 18
d_gene: TRBD2
v_gene: TRBV30
abundance: .
CDR3aa: CAWTSPGLAGGQGGELFF

len: 14
d_gene: .
v_gene: TRBV10-3
abundance: few
CDR3aa: CAIRRESPYNEQFF

len: 13
d_gene: .
v_gene: TRBV29-1
abundance: few
CDR3aa: CSVVRGESDEQYF

len: 16
d_gene: TRBD1
v_gene: TRBV6-5
abundance: .
CDR3aa: CASSYPKGDSSYEQYF

len: 13
d_gene: TRBD1
v_gene: TRBV6-5
abundance: once
CDR3aa: CASSPRDRAGYTF

len: 12
d_gene: .
v_gene: TRBV30
abundance: .
CDR3aa: CARYRVGRGYTF

len: 12
d_gene: .
v_gene: TRBV9
abundance: .
CDR3aa: CASSVGGRELFF

len: 16
d_gene: TRBD1
v_gene: TRBV6-5
abundance: once
CDR3aa: CASSYRVGQGSYKQYF

len: 15
d_gene: TRBD2
v_gene: TRBV9
abundance: .
CDR3aa: CASSVEPTSGREQYF

len: 14
d_gene: .
v_gene: TRBV18
abundance: many
CDR3aa: CASSPGGRSYEQYF